Below are 20 T cell receptor beta chains sequenced from a single sample in a study of Graves' ophthalmopathy and Graves' hyperthyroidism (dated by TCRdb to 2016 to 2019). Reads for this sample came from an Illumina HiSeq 2000. TCR beta CDR3 regions were amplified from RNA transcripts for repertoire sequencing. HTBI primers and the Qiagen OneStep RT-PCR kit were used in a first-round RT-PCR, which was followed by a second-round multiplex PCR, size selection and purification. TCRdb applied fastp at Q25 and MiXCR to the public reads, then kept only in-frame beta chains. Here each entry gathers all rows of one CDR3 protein and keeps the most common genes and DNA. A total of approximately 500,000 distinct CDR3 sequences appear in this sample, roughly an eighth of them only once. Together, the top ten hold 9.8% of the sample. The sequencing input was blood. These receptors originate from a woman between 25 and 40 years old with Graves' ophthalmopathy. Donor details come from another sample of the same person, matched by shared clones.

This clonotype was seen repeatedly, ten times or more. The rearrangement joins TRBV10-3 to TRBJ2-2; TRBD1 might be the D (5 bases). V shed 6 bases and J shed 5 bases, with 13 bases lying between them. CDR1 ENHRY and CDR2 SYGVKD come from the germline V gene. The CDR3 is 14 residues long. CDR3 nucleotide sequence: TGTGCCATCAGACCAAAGGGGTTAACCGGGGAGCTGTTTTTT. It encodes CAIRPKGLTGELFF.

This clonotype came up a few times. The rearrangement joins TRBV9 to TRBJ2-2; the D is unclear. Germline V gene sequence: CDR1 SGDLS, CDR2 YYNGEE. V was clipped by 0 bases and J by 8 bases, with 5 bases between them. The CDR3 is 12 amino acids. CDR3 region: CASSVVSGELFF. DNA of the CDR3: TGTGCCAGCAGCGTAGTGTCGGGGGAGCTGTTTTTT.

The chain recombines TRBV27 with TRBJ2-7, with D perhaps matching TRBD1 or TRBD2 (6 bases each). Germline V gene sequence: CDR1 MNHEY, CDR2 SMNVEV (reference sequence). V lost 3 bases and J 7 bases, leaving 19 bases between the germline ends. CDR3 size: 15 residues. CDR3: CASSFWGTGAGEQYF. In DNA, the CDR3 is TGTGCCAGCAGTTTTTGGGGGACGGGGGCCGGAGAGCAGTACTTC.

This clonotype appeared a few times. Since a much larger clone is just one base distant, this may be a read error. This chain connects TRBV19 to TRBJ1-1; D is uncertain. The length of the CDR3 is 14 residues. Germline V gene lookup returns CDR1 LNHDA and CDR2 SQIVND (reference sequence). The CDR3, as DNA: TGTGCCAGTAGTATACAGTTTGGGAACACTGAAGCTTGCTTT. Translated: CASSIQFGNTEACF. The full variable domain, rest sourced from reference TRBV19 and TRBJ1-1, is DGGITQSPKYLFRKEGQNVTLSCEQNLNHDAMYWYRQDPGQGLRLIYYSQIVNDFQKGDIAEGYSVSREKKESFPLTVTSAQKNPTAFYLCASSIQFGNTEACFGQGTRLTVV.

This clonotype has ten or more counts. Lacking the conserved final phenylalanine or tryptophan, this CDR3 likely reflects a read error. The DNA is left out, because the CDR3 cannot be placed on it with certainty; the CDR3 is given as TCRdb lists it. The chain links TRBV12-3 or TRBV12-4 to TRBJ2-7; no DNA check was done on the table's D call, TRBD1. The CDR3 adds up to 10 amino acids, both ends counted. CDR3 residues: CASGSGTITY.

The table lists this clonotype with many counts. The gene calls are TRBV6-1 and TRBJ1-3; no definite D call. Trimming pared 3 bases from V and 1 base from J, leaving 10 bases between. The CDR3 sequence is 15 residues long. Germline lookup yields CDR1 MNHNS and CDR2 SASEGT. CDR3 sequence: CASSDWPLSGNTIYF. The CDR3 nucleotides read TGTGCCAGCAGTGATTGGCCGTTATCTGGAAACACCATATATTTT.

V is TRBV4-1 and J is TRBJ2-5; 7 bases agree with TRBD1. V lost 0 bases to trimming and J lost 5 bases; unmatched junction nucleotides: 6. Germline CDR1 is MGHRA and CDR2 is YSYEKL. The CDR3 is 15 amino acids. The CDR3 coding sequence is TGCGCCAGCAGCCAAGATCCGGGACAGTTGGAGACCCAGTACTTC. It yields the protein CASSQDPGQLETQYF.

Ten or more counts support this clonotype. The junction departs from germline at one end; a sequencing error may be responsible. V is TRBV20-1 and J is TRBJ2-4; 10 bases align to TRBD1. Germline assignment: CDR1 DFQATT and CDR2 SNEGSKA (reference sequence). This CDR3 is built from 13 residues. The CDR3: CSALDRGGNIKYF. In DNA, the CDR3 is TGCAGTGCCCTGGACAGGGGGGGAAACATTAAGTACTTC.

This clonotype was seen ten or more times. J is TRBJ2-7 and V is TRBV20-1, with TRBD1 as a possible D gene (6 bases). Germline CDR1 is DFQATT and CDR2 is SNEGSKA (reference sequence). The CDR3 runs to 13 residues. Trimming removed 4 bases from V and 3 bases from J, with 13 bases in between. CDR3 in DNA: TGCAGTGCTAAGACAGGATCAAACTACGAGCAGTACTTC. Translated, it gives CSAKTGSNYEQYF.

Ten or more counts support this clonotype. The chain combines TRBV6-5 with TRBJ2-7; 10 bases fit TRBD1. Trimming took 0 bases from V and 1 from J; bases not matched to a gene: 6. CDR1 is MNHEY and CDR2 is SVGAGI in the germline V gene. The CDR3 is 17 amino acids. This CDR3 reads CASSYSIEGQGSYEQYF. The CDR3 coding sequence is TGTGCCAGCAGTTACTCAATTGAGGGACAGGGGTCCTACGAGCAGTACTTC.

There are many counts of this clonotype. This rearrangement joins TRBV9 to TRBJ2-7, with 11 bases that match TRBD1. Germline V gene data show CDR1 as SGDLS and CDR2 as YYNGEE. V lost 3 bases to trimming and J lost 4 bases; unmatched junction nucleotides: 9. The CDR3 has 16 residues. The CDR3 reads CASSAPGGQGVYEQYF. In nucleotides, the CDR3 is TGTGCCAGCAGCGCGCCAGGGGGACAGGGGGTTTACGAGCAGTACTTC.

The V gene is TRBV6-1, the J gene TRBJ1-5; D may be TRBD1 (5 bases). V dropped 6 bases and J dropped 2 bases, with 11 bases sitting between them. The CDR3 extends over 14 amino acids. CDR1 and CDR2 (germline): MNHNS, SASEGT. In DNA form, the CDR3 reads TGTGCCAGCAGGCAGGGAAAAGGCAATCAGCCCCAGCATTTT. Translation gives CASRQGKGNQPQHF.

The chain uses TRBV12-3 or TRBV12-4 and TRBJ2-7, with D possibly TRBD1 on 6 matching bases. Trimming took off 4 bases at V and 2 bases at J, with 9 bases between the two ends. There are 13 residues in the CDR3. As DNA, the CDR3 is TGTGCCAGCAGTTGGGGGACAACCTACGAGCAGTACTTC. Translation: CASSWGTTYEQYF.

V and J are TRBV18 and TRBJ1-2; D unresolved. Per germline, CDR1 KGHSH and CDR2 LQKENI. The CDR3 loop spans 15 amino acids. Trimming left V 3 bases short and J 0 bases short, with 11 bases between. Written as DNA, the CDR3 is TGTGCCAGCTCACCTAGCCCAAAACCTAACTATGGCTACACCTTC. Protein product: CASSPSPKPNYGYTF.

The chain couples TRBV5-1 to TRBJ1-2; TRBD1 aligns across 7 bases. CDR3 length: 18 residues. Germline loops: CDR1 SGHRS, CDR2 YFSETQ. J was trimmed by 0 bases and V by 5 bases; bases with no gene match: 16. CDR3 nucleotides: TGCGCCAGCAGGAACAGGGGATCCCTCGGCCTTACTAACTATGGCTACACCTTC. It encodes CASRNRGSLGLTNYGYTF.

This clonotype showed up just a few times. This rearrangement joins TRBV12-3 or TRBV12-4 to TRBJ2-7; a weak D match, TRBD2 (5 bases). V was clipped by 6 bases and J by 1 base, with 13 bases between them. The CDR3 covers 14 residues. Here the CDR3 DNA reads TGTGCCAGCAGCCGTCCTGGGGAGTCCTACGAGCAGTACTTC. It translates to CASSRPGESYEQYF.

This chain uses TRBV7-9 with TRBJ1-1; possibly TRBD1 for D (5 bases). The CDR3 has 15 amino acids. Trimming removed 4 bases at V and 4 bases at J, with 16 bases between. Germline V CDR1 and CDR2: SEHNR, FQNEAQ (reference sequence). The CDR3 reads CASSSPRDGSTEAFF. The CDR3 DNA reads as TGTGCCAGCAGCTCACCGAGGGACGGGAGCACTGAAGCTTTCTTT. Variable domain in full (rest from reference TRBV7-9 and TRBJ1-1): DTGVSQNPRHKITKRGQNVTFRCDPISEHNRLYWYRQTLGQGPEFLTYFQNEAQLEKSRLLSDRFSAERPKGSFSTLEIQRTEQGDSAMYLCASSSPRDGSTEAFFGQGTRLTVV.

This clonotype was counted at least ten times. The chain employs TRBV28 and TRBJ2-7; 7 bases fit TRBD1. The CDR3 is 14 residues long. Germline CDR1 and CDR2: MDHEN and SYDVKM. Trimming removed 6 bases from V and 0 bases from J; junction bases left unmatched: 5. Here the CDR3 DNA reads TGTGCCAGCAGCCTAGGGACAGCCTCCTACGAGCAGTACTTC. Encoded protein: CASSLGTASYEQYF.

This clonotype was detected ten times or more. V usage is TRBV6-5 and J usage is TRBJ1-1, with unresolved D. The CDR3 runs 16 residues. Trimming took off 0 bases at V and 2 bases at J, with 13 bases between the two ends. The germline V gene encodes CDR1 MNHEY and CDR2 SVGAGI. The CDR3 is CASSYSIHSSNTEAFF. The CDR3 coding sequence is TGTGCCAGCAGTTACTCGATACACAGCAGTAACACTGAAGCTTTCTTT.

This sequence joins TRBV6-5 and TRBJ1-1; D call uncertain. This CDR3 has 13 amino acids. Germline V CDR1 and CDR2: MNHEY, SVGAGI. Trimming took off 4 bases at V and 3 bases at J, with 9 bases between the two ends. CDR3 region: CASSWRADTEAFF. CDR3 DNA: TGTGCCAGCAGTTGGCGGGCGGACACTGAAGCTTTCTTT.